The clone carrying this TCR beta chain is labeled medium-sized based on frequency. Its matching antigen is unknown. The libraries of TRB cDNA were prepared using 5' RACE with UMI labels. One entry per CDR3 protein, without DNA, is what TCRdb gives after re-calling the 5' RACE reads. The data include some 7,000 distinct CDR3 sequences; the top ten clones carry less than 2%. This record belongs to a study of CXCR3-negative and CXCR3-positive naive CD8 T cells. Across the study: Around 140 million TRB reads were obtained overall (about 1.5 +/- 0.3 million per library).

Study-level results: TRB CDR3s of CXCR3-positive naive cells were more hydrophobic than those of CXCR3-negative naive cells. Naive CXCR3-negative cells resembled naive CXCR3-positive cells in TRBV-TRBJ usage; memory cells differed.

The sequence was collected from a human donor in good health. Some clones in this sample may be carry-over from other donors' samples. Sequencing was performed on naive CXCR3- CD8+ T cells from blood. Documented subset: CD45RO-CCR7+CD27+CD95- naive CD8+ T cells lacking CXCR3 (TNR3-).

The CDR3: CASSGVSGRQETQYF. This chain links TRBV7-9 with TRBJ2-5; as DNA is missing, the TRBD1 call by TCRdb cannot be tested. The CDR3 spans 15 residues. The germline V gene encodes CDR1 SEHNR and CDR2 FQNEAQ (reference sequence).